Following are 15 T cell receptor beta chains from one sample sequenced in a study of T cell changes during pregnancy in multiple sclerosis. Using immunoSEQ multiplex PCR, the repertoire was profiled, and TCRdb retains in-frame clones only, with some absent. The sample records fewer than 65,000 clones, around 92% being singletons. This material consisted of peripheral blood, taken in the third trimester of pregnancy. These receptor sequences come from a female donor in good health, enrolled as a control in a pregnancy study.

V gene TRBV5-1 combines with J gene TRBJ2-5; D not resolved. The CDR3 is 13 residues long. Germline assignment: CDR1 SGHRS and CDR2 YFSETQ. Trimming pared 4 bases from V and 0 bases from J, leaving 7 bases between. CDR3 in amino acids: CASSIRDQETQYF. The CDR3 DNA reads TGCGCCAGCAGCATCCGGGACCAAGAGACCCAGTACTTC.

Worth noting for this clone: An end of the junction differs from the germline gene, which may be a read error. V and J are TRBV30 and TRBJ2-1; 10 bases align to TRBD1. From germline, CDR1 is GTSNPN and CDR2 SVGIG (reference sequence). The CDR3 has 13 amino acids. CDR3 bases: TGTGCCTGGAGTGTACAGAGTGGAGGGACAGGGGTCTTC. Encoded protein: CAWSVQSGGTGVF.

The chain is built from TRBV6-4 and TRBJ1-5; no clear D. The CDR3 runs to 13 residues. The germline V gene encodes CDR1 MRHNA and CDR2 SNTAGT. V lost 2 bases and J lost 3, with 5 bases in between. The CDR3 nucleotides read TGTGCCAGCAGTGACCAGATCAATCAGCCCCAGCATTTT. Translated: CASSDQINQPQHF.

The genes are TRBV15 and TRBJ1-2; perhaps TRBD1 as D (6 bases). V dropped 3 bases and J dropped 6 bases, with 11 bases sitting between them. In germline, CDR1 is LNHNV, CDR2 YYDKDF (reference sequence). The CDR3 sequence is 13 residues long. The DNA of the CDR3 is TGTGCCACCAGCAGGACCCGGGACAATGGCTACACCTTC. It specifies CATSRTRDNGYTF.

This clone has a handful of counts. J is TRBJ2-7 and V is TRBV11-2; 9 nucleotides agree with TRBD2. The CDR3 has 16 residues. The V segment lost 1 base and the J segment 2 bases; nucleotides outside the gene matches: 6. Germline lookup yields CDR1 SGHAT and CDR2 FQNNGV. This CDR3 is CASSLAHGLATYEQYF. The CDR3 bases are TGTGCCAGCAGCTTAGCCCACGGACTAGCGACCTACGAGCAGTACTTC.

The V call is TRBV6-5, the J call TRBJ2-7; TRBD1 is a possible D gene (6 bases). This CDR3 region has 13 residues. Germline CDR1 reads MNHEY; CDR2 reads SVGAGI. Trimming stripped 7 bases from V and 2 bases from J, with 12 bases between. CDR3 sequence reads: CASTPGTPYEQYF. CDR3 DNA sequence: TGTGCCAGCACTCCAGGGACACCCTACGAGCAGTACTTC.

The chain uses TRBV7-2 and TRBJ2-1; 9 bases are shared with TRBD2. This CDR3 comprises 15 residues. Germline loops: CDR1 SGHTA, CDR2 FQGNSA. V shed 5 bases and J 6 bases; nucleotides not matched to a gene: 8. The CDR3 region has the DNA TGTGCCAGCAGCCTCGGGACTAGCTATGTCAATGAGCAGTTCTTC. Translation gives CASSLGTSYVNEQFF.

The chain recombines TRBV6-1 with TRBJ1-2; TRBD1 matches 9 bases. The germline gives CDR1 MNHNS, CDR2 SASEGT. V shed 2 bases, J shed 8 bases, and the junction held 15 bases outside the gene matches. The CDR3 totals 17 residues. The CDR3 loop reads CASSEMTFTGGLRGYTF. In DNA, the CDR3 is TGTGCCAGCAGTGAAATGACCTTCACAGGGGGCTTAAGGGGCTACACCTTC.

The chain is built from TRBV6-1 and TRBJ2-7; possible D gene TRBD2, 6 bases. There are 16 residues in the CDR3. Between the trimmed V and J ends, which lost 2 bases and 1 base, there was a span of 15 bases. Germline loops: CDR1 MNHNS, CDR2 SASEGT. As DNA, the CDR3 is TGTGCCAGCAGTGAACGGGGAGGAGTGCAATCCTACGAGCAGTACTTC. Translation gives CASSERGGVQSYEQYF.

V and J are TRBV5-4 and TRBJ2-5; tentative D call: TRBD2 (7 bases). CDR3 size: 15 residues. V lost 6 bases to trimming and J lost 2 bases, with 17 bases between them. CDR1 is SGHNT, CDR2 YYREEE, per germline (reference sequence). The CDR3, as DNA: TGTGCCAGCACCCCTAGGGGGGGTCTACAAGAGACCCAGTACTTC. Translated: CASTPRGGLQETQYF.

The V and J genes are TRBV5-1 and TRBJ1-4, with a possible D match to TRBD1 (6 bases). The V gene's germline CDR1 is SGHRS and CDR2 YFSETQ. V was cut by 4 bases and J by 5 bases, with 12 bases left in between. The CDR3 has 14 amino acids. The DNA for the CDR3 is TGCGCCAGCAGCGGGGGACACCTGAATGAAAAACTGTTTTTT. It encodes CASSGGHLNEKLFF. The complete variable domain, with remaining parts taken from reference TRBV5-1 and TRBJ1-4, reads KAGVTQTPRYLIKTRGQQVTLSCSPISGHRSVSWYQQTPGQGLQFLFEYFSETQRNKGNFPGRFSGRQFSNSRSEMNVSTLELGDSALYLCASSGGHLNEKLFFGSGTQLSVL.

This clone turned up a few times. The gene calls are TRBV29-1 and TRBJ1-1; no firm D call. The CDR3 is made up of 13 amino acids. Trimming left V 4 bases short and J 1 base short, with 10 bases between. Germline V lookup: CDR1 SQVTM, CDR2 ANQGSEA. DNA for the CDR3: TGCAGCGTTGTCGAGCACGAGAACACTGAAGCTTTCTTT. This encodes CSVVEHENTEAFF.

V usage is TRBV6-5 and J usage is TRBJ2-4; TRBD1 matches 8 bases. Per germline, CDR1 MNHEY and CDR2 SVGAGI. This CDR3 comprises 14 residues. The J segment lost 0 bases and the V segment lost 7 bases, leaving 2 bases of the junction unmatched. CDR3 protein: CASIDRGAKNIQYF. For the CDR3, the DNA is TGTGCCAGCATAGACAGGGGAGCCAAAAACATTCAGTACTTC.

CDR3: CASTQGGFSNTEAFF. The CDR3 DNA reads TGTGCCAGCACACAGGGGGGATTCTCGAACACTGAAGCTTTCTTT. The rearrangement joins TRBV5-4 to TRBJ1-1, with 8 bases identical to TRBD1. The CDR3 runs to 15 residues. Germline-derived CDR1 and CDR2 are SGHNT and YYREEE (reference sequence). V was pared by 6 bases and J by 1 base, with 8 bases of the junction left unmatched.

DNA for the CDR3: TGTGCCAGCTCACCGCTGACAGGCTTGGACACTGAAGCTTTCTTT. Amino acid sequence: CASSPLTGLDTEAFF. This chain links TRBV18 with TRBJ1-1; perhaps TRBD1 as D (6 bases). Germline V gives CDR1 KGHSH, CDR2 LQKENI. Trimming stripped 3 bases from V and 3 bases from J, with 14 bases between. The CDR3 is 15 residues long.